The rows below give T cell receptor beta chains drawn from one sample of a study of breast tumors, draining lymph nodes, adjacent tissues. TCRdb passed the multiplex PCR reads through MiXCR, listing each CDR3 protein once. Here the sample spans approximately 130,000 distinct CDR3 sequences, around 21% being singletons. Source material: axillary lymph node tissue. These receptor sequences come from a female donor with breast cancer. Some clones in this sample may be carry-over from other donors' samples. CDR3s include the opening cysteine and the closing phenylalanine or tryptophan. A D gene is named only where the DNA matches it firmly. Part of the rows lack a size; the others show once, few, many or a class for expanded clones.

V	J	size	D	CDR3	DNA
TRBV24-1	TRBJ2-5	many	NA	CATSDLMGPGRQETQYF	TGTGCCACCAGTGATTTGATGGGGCCAGGGAGGCAAGAGACCCAGTACTTC
TRBV10-3	TRBJ1-6	many	NA	CAISDQPGGHNSPLHF	TGTGCCATCAGTGATCAACCGGGAGGGCATAATTCACCCCTCCACTTT
TRBV7-9	TRBJ2-7	many	NA	CASSLADSSPYEQYF	TGTGCCAGCAGCCTCGCGGACAGTTCACCCTACGAGCAGTACTTC
TRBV6-1	TRBJ1-2	many	TRBD1	CAGRTGTGGFYGYTF	TGTGCCGGGAGGACAGGGACGGGGGGTTTCTATGGCTACACCTTC
TRBV20-1	TRBJ1-4	many	NA	CSAREDATNEKLFF	TGCAGTGCTAGAGAGGATGCAACTAATGAAAAACTGTTTTTT
TRBV28	TRBJ2-7	NA	NA	CASSFYPGPYEQYF	TGTGCCAGCAGTTTCTATCCTGGGCCCTACGAGCAGTACTTC
TRBV15	TRBJ1-2	many	NA	CATSRVGSNYGYTF	TGTGCCACCAGCAGAGTAGGAAGTAACTATGGCTACACCTTC
TRBV9	TRBJ1-4	many	NA	CASSVAGQINEKLLF	TGTGCCAGCAGCGTAGCTGGGCAGATTAATGAAAAACTGCTTTTT
TRBV2	TRBJ2-7	many	NA	CASSEYEQYF	TGTGCCAGCAGTGAATACGAGCAGTACTTC
TRBV12-3/TRBV12-4	TRBJ2-4	NA	NA	CASSPRRAGAKNIQYF	TGTGCCAGCAGCCCTCGGAGGGCCGGGGCCAAAAACATTCAGTACTTC
TRBV20-1	TRBJ2-7	many	NA	CSTLTSGGTYEQYF	TGCAGTACCCTCACATCGGGCGGAACCTACGAGCAGTACTTC
TRBV30	TRBJ2-2	few	NA	CAYAQGLPNTGELFF	TGTGCCTACGCTCAGGGATTACCGAACACCGGGGAGCTGTTTTTT
TRBV2	TRBJ1-5	many	NA	CASLLHLGTNQPQHF	TGTGCCAGCCTTCTTCATTTGGGAACAAATCAGCCCCAGCATTTT
TRBV10-3	TRBJ2-1	many	TRBD1	CAISESGTVYNEQFF	TGTGCCATCAGTGAGTCCGGGACAGTATACAATGAGCAGTTCTTC
TRBV28	TRBJ2-7	NA	TRBD2	CASRRKGLAGGVGSYEQYF	TGTGCCAGCAGACGGAAGGGACTAGCGGGAGGAGTTGGGTCCTACGAGCAGTACTTC
TRBV7-8	TRBJ2-3	NA	TRBD2	CASSSGLAFTDTQYF	TGTGCCAGCAGCTCGGGACTAGCTTTTACAGATACGCAGTATTTT
TRBV5-5	TRBJ1-2	few	TRBD1	CASSLETDRVNYGYTF	TGTGCCAGCAGCTTGGAAACGGACAGGGTTAACTATGGCTACACCTTC
TRBV30	TRBJ2-5	many	NA	CAWSRASQETQYF	TGTGCCTGGTCCAGGGCCAGCCAAGAGACCCAGTACTTC
TRBV12-5	TRBJ1-3	few	NA	CASGPSGGGLSGNTIYF	TGTGCTAGTGGCCCCTCGGGGGGAGGGCTCTCTGGAAACACCATATATTTT
TRBV6-6	TRBJ2-7	many	TRBD2	CASRANHAALAGGAEEQYF	TGTGCCAGCAGGGCTAACCATGCGGCCTTAGCGGGAGGTGCTGAGGAGCAGTACTTC
TRBV19	TRBJ2-1	many	NA	CASSSQGGAEQFF	TGTGCCAGTAGTAGCCAGGGGGGGGCGGAGCAGTTCTTC
TRBV27	TRBJ1-6	many	NA	CASSLRQRAPNNSPLHF	TGTGCCAGCAGTTTAAGGCAGAGGGCGCCGAATAATTCACCCCTCCACTTT
TRBV9	TRBJ2-7	many	NA	CASSVDDVVDEQYF	TGTGCCAGCAGCGTAGACGACGTGGTCGACGAGCAGTACTTC
TRBV10-3	TRBJ2-7	NA	TRBD2	CAISESRTGGSYEQYF	TGTGCCATCAGTGAGTCGAGGACTGGCGGGAGCTACGAGCAGTACTTC
TRBV3-1	TRBJ1-4	many	TRBD1	CASSQGRQGAHEKLFF	TGTGCCAGCAGCCAGGGGAGACAGGGGGCGCATGAAAAACTGTTTTTT
TRBV9	TRBJ2-1	many	NA	CASSAASRGSARRGDEQFF	TGTGCCAGCAGCGCCGCATCTAGGGGCAGCGCGCGTAGAGGCGATGAGCAGTTCTTC
TRBV28	TRBJ2-7	many	NA	CASKSPINEQYF	TGTGCCAGCAAAAGCCCGATTAACGAGCAGTACTTC
TRBV11-3	TRBJ2-1	many	TRBD1	CASSLAGQGAGYNEQFF	TGTGCCAGCAGCTTAGCGGGACAGGGGGCTGGGTACAATGAGCAGTTCTTC
TRBV24-1	TRBJ1-6	many	TRBD1	CATSDPLGTAFYNSPLHF	TGTGCCACCAGTGATCCCCTCGGGACAGCTTTCTATAATTCACCCCTCCACTTT
TRBV28	TRBJ2-2	NA	TRBD1	CASSLGDRAVGELFF	TGTGCCAGCAGTTTAGGGGACAGGGCCGTCGGGGAGCTGTTTTTT
TRBV20-1	TRBJ2-7	many	TRBD2	CSARGDPSGSGIYEQYF	TGCAGTGCTAGAGGGGATCCTAGCGGGAGCGGTATATACGAGCAGTACTTC
TRBV20-1	TRBJ2-7	many	NA	CSAPRTADYEQYF	TGCAGTGCTCCCCGGACGGCAGACTACGAGCAGTACTTC
TRBV4-1	TRBJ1-4	many	NA	CASSQETRRNEKLFF	TGCGCCAGCAGCCAGGAGACAAGGAGAAATGAAAAACTGTTTTTT
TRBV10-3	TRBJ2-3	many	TRBD1	CAIRAGQGGIDTQYF	TGTGCCATCAGAGCGGGACAGGGGGGGATAGATACGCAGTATTTT
TRBV28	TRBJ2-2	once	TRBD1	CASSIDRGMDTGELFF	TGTGCCAGCAGTATTGACAGGGGGATGGACACCGGGGAGCTGTTTTTT
TRBV6-1	TRBJ2-5	many	TRBD1	CASSEYGRGETQYF	TGTGCCAGCAGTGAATATGGCAGGGGGGAGACCCAGTACTTC
TRBV20-1	TRBJ2-7	many	TRBD1	CSATPGTGGSYEQYF	TGCAGTGCAACGCCCGGGACAGGGGGTTCCTACGAGCAGTACTTC
TRBV10-2	TRBJ2-7	many	TRBD2	CASTEPGLAAYEQYF	TGCGCCAGCACCGAGCCGGGACTAGCGGCCTACGAGCAGTACTTC
TRBV7-9	TRBJ1-5	many	TRBD1	CASSLARRDRGGRNQPQHF	TGTGCCAGCAGCTTAGCCCGACGAGACAGGGGTGGTCGCAATCAGCCCCAGCATTTT
TRBV10-3	TRBJ1-4	many	NA	CAIASTENEKLFF	TGTGCCATCGCCTCGACAGAGAATGAAAAACTGTTTTTT
TRBV6-1	TRBJ2-1	many	NA	CASSEAPRGTASYNEQFF	TGTGCCAGCAGTGAAGCTCCTCGCGGCACGGCCTCCTACAATGAGCAGTTCTTC
TRBV4-1	TRBJ2-2	many	NA	CASSVQSTGELFF	TGCGCCAGCAGCGTCCAGTCGACCGGGGAGCTGTTTTTT
TRBV15	TRBJ2-7	many	NA	CATSPGRGIYEQYF	TGTGCCACCTCTCCGGGCCGGGGGATTTACGAGCAGTACTTC
TRBV19	TRBJ1-6	many	NA	CASTGAGRNSPLHF	TGTGCCAGTACTGGAGCAGGGAGGAATTCACCCCTCCACTTT
TRBV10-3	TRBJ2-7	many	NA	CAISEWQSYEQYF	TGTGCCATCAGTGAGTGGCAGTCCTACGAGCAGTACTTC
TRBV7-9	TRBJ2-1	many	NA	CASSWVEEQFF	TGTGCCAGCAGCTGGGTTGAGGAGCAGTTCTTC
TRBV15	TRBJ1-2	NA	NA	CATSRDGWQIYGYTF	TGTGCCACCAGCAGAGATGGTTGGCAGATCTATGGCTACACCTTC
TRBV6-1	TRBJ2-7	many	TRBD1	CASSLYRGSYEQYF	TGTGCCAGCAGTCTTTACAGGGGTTCCTACGAGCAGTACTTC
TRBV20-1	TRBJ2-1	many	NA	CSADPLPLYNEQFF	TGCAGTGCAGACCCTCTCCCTCTCTACAATGAGCAGTTCTTC
TRBV6-2/TRBV6-3	TRBJ1-5	NA	NA	CASSKTGQEHQPQHF	TGTGCCAGCAGTAAAACAGGTCAGGAGCATCAGCCCCAGCATTTT
TRBV5-6	TRBJ2-3	NA	NA	CAGSSGNRPDTQYF	TGTGCCGGCAGCTCGGGGAATCGGCCAGATACGCAGTATTTC
TRBV28	TRBJ2-7	NA	NA	CASKVQGSSYEQYF	TGTGCCAGCAAAGTTCAGGGGTCCTCCTACGAGCAGTACTTC
TRBV4-1	TRBJ2-1	many	TRBD2	CASSQVTSGYNEQFF	TGCGCCAGCAGCCAAGTGACTAGCGGATACAATGAGCAGTTCTTC
TRBV3-1	TRBJ1-2	many	NA	CASRSSGSNYGYTF	TGTGCCAGCAGAAGTTCGGGTTCTAACTATGGCTACACCTTC